The rows below give T cell receptor beta chains drawn from one sample of a study of cytomegalovirus exposure and HLA in healthy donors. Method: immunoSEQ multiplex PCR; TCRdb's copy keeps in-frame clones and lacks some. The data show some 120,000 clones, more than 75% seen once. The sequenced sample consisted of PBMCs. The origin of the receptors is a woman aged 55-69 years in good health and CMV-seropositive. Each CDR3 is given with its conserved first and last residue.

j_call v_call cdr3_aa
TRBJ1-1 TRBV29-1 CSVVQGATEAFF
TRBJ2-7 TRBV19 CASRGGVRGNEQYF
NA TRBV7-3 CASSLTALAGYEQYF
TRBJ2-3 TRBV2 CASSELAVTDTQYF
TRBJ1-1 TRBV30 CAWIPRLLSRATEAFF
TRBJ2-1 TRBV7-9 CASSLASGSFGEQFF
TRBJ2-5 TRBV6-5 CASRSDRGVETQYF
TRBJ1-2 TRBV20-1 CSSTSGYTF
TRBJ1-2 TRBV7-2 CASSSYGGNYGYTF
TRBJ1-1 TRBV4-2 CASSHNGQVNTEAFF
TRBJ2-7 TRBV9 CASSVIPAANYEQYF
TRBJ2-3 TRBV11-3 CASSPEGRPIDTQYF
TRBJ2-7 TRBV30 CAWSGGAREEQYF
TRBJ2-3 TRBV5-1 CASSPGEGTQYF
TRBJ2-3 TRBV11-2 CASSLVPGSTDTQYF
TRBJ1-4 TRBV5-1 CASRRTGDGEKLFF
TRBJ1-3 TRBV15 CATSRDGGAVSGNTIYF
TRBJ1-1 TRBV19 CASSIGENTEAFF
TRBJ1-1 TRBV5-4 CASSPLNRAESEAFF
TRBJ2-5 TRBV30 CAWGPGEETQYF
TRBJ1-6 TRBV5-5 CASSLGRTVNSPLHF
TRBJ2-3 TRBV10-3 CAISERTSGETDTQYF
TRBJ2-7 TRBV19 CASSNDRYRIAGEQYF
TRBJ1-5 TRBV6-5 CASNRVNQPQHF
TRBJ2-1 TRBV7-7 CASSLDISPYNEQFF
TRBJ2-1 TRBV11-2 CASSLGLGLAARNEQFF
TRBJ1-3 TRBV19 CASRAVSSGNTIYF
TRBJ2-4 TRBV9 CASSPGQGLITKNIQYF
TRBJ1-1 TRBV6-5 CASMSIRGNTEAFF
TRBJ1-1 TRBV5-4 CASSLGGARGWAEAFF
TRBJ1-1 TRBV27 CASSLLGGAGTEAFF
TRBJ1-2 TRBV7-2 CASSEQASNYGYTF
TRBJ2-7 TRBV27 CASSSGQGKMSYEQYF
TRBJ1-2 TRBV5-1 CASSPYAGTQGAGYGYTF
TRBJ1-2 TRBV25-1 CASSEPGTGGIYGYTF
TRBJ2-3 TRBV15 CATSREAATDTQYF
TRBJ1-2 TRBV18 CASSKDRELYGYTF
TRBJ1-5 TRBV7-8 CASSLEAYRGGNQPQHF
TRBJ2-7 TRBV7-9 CASSPQVQGGYEQYF
TRBJ1-2 TRBV30 CAWDRGHGYTF
TRBJ1-1 TRBV25-1 CASSDRTANTEAFF